The 31 T cell receptor beta chains in this list originate from one sample, sequenced in a study of Graves' ophthalmopathy and Graves' hyperthyroidism. The TCR beta CDR3 regions underwent amplification from RNA transcripts. First-round RT-PCR employed HTBI primers, with a second-round multiplex PCR after it. MiXCR was run by TCRdb on the multiplex PCR reads, yielding one entry per CDR3 protein. Here the sample spans about 230,000 distinct CDR3 sequences, around 45% being singletons. Sequences were obtained from peripheral blood. The receptors were sampled from an adult man with Graves' ophthalmopathy.

This clonotype was seen a single time. A read error may produce the germline difference seen at one junction end. This sequence joins TRBV7-9 and TRBJ2-5; 10 nucleotides agree with TRBD1. Germline V lookup: CDR1 SEHNR, CDR2 FQNEAQ (reference sequence). The CDR3 consists of 15 residues. The CDR3 region is CASSLLGQGFNEQLF. DNA for the CDR3: TGTGCCAGCAGCCTCCTGGGACAGGGGTTTAATGAGCAGCTCTTC.

This chain joins TRBV19 and TRBJ2-7; D is possibly TRBD1 (5 bases). V was pared by 5 bases and J by 6 bases, with 11 bases between. The CDR3 has 12 amino acids. Germline CDR1 and CDR2: LNHDA and SQIVND (reference sequence). CDR3 amino acids: CASSAPQGEQYF. The CDR3 nucleotides read TGTGCCAGTAGTGCACCCCAGGGCGAGCAGTACTTC.

The rearrangement links TRBV12-3 or TRBV12-4 to TRBJ1-1; 8 bases agree with TRBD1. Trimming removed 6 bases from V and 7 bases from J; junction bases left unmatched: 16. The CDR3 has 16 amino acids. CDR3 residues: CASSPGQGKGRGEAFF. DNA of the CDR3: TGTGCCAGCAGCCCCGGACAGGGCAAGGGCAGGGGTGAAGCTTTCTTT.

The chain employs TRBV12-3 or TRBV12-4 and TRBJ2-7; 10 nucleotides line up with TRBD1. Unmatched junction bases numbered 9, after V lost 5 bases and J lost 2 bases. The CDR3 length is 16 residues. The CDR3 here is CASSAGQGVSTYEQYF. CDR3 bases: TGTGCCAGCAGTGCAGGACAGGGGGTTTCAACCTACGAGCAGTACTTC.

This clonotype was picked up a small number of times. The V gene is TRBV7-9, the J gene TRBJ1-1, with 7 nucleotides matching TRBD1. CDR3 length: 15 amino acids. V dropped 4 bases and J dropped 4; count of bases not matched to a gene: 9. Germline CDR1 is SEHNR and CDR2 is FQNEAQ (reference sequence). The CDR3 DNA reads TGTGCCAGCAGCTCAGAGACAGGGTCGGGCACTGAAGCTTTCTTT. Its translation: CASSSETGSGTEAFF.

This chain uses TRBV19 with TRBJ1-2, with a weak D call TRBD1 (6 bases). CDR1 and CDR2 from the germline V gene are LNHDA and SQIVND (reference sequence). The CDR3 is 14 amino acids. The germline V and J ends were trimmed by 4 bases and 3 bases, with 12 bases remaining between them. This CDR3 is CASSNARQDYGYTF. The CDR3 DNA sequence: TGTGCCAGTAGTAACGCCCGACAGGACTATGGCTACACCTTC.

The J gene is TRBJ2-7, the V gene TRBV6-2 or TRBV6-3; 7 bases match TRBD1. In germline, CDR1 is MNHEY, CDR2 SVGEGT. Germline trimming cut 2 bases from V and 2 bases from J; bases unmatched to any gene: 3. CDR3 length: 14 residues. CDR3 DNA sequence: TGTGCCAGCAGTTACGCCGGGACAGCCTACGAGCAGTACTTC. The encoded protein is CASSYAGTAYEQYF.

J is TRBJ1-5 and V is TRBV24-1, with TRBD1 identical over 11 bases. V trimming: 4 bases; J trimming: 11 bases; junction bases outside the gene matches: 12. The germline gives CDR1 KGHDR, CDR2 SFDVKD. The CDR3 runs to 16 residues. The CDR3 reads CATSDSDRGHQETQHF. CDR3 bases: TGTGCCACCAGTGACTCGGACAGGGGGCACCAAGAGACCCAGCATTTT.

This clonotype was recorded a few times. The chain recombines TRBV19 with TRBJ1-1; D remains unclear. The V gene's germline CDR1 is LNHDA and CDR2 SQIVND (reference sequence). Trimming shortened V by 6 bases and J by 1 base, and 18 bases separated the two germline ends. This CDR3 is 16 amino acids long. This CDR3 reads CASSPYARQANTEAFF. The CDR3 DNA reads TGTGCCAGTAGCCCCTATGCCCGACAAGCGAACACTGAAGCTTTCTTT.

This clonotype was counted only a few times. The junction departs from germline at one end; a sequencing error may be responsible. The chain has TRBV19 and TRBJ2-7; D not certain. The CDR3 runs to 13 residues. Germline V CDR1 and CDR2: LNHDA, SQIVND (reference sequence). Here the CDR3 DNA reads TGTGCCACTAGTGGCAGTTACTCCTACGAGCAGTACTTC. Residues: CATSGSYSYEQYF.

Concerning this clonotype: This could be a read error, since a much larger clone is one nucleotide away. The chain combines TRBV10-3 with TRBJ1-2; 7 nucleotides agree with TRBD1. The CDR3 sequence is 16 residues long. The germline gives CDR1 ENHRY, CDR2 SYGVKD. CDR3 residues: CATSESGGRGDYGYTF. CDR3 sequence (DNA): TGTGCCACCAGTGAGTCCGGCGGCAGGGGGGACTATGGCTACACCTTC.

The rearrangement uses TRBV4-1 and TRBJ2-7; 11 bases agree with TRBD1. Trimming at V came to 3 bases and at J to 5 bases, leaving 6 bases not matched to a gene. Germline CDR1 is MGHRA and CDR2 is YSYEKL. This CDR3 region has 15 residues. The CDR3 sequence is CASSQPGTGGHEQYF. In nucleotides, the CDR3 is TGCGCCAGCAGCCAGCCTGGGACAGGGGGGCACGAGCAGTACTTC.

This chain connects TRBV15 to TRBJ2-7, with TRBD1 as a possible D gene (5 bases). V lost 0 bases, J lost 6 bases, and 9 bases lay in between. Germline CDR1 and CDR2: LNHNV and YYDKDF (reference sequence). The CDR3 runs 13 residues. CDR3 nucleotide sequence: TGTGCCACCAGCAGAGAAGGGGCTCGCGAGCAGTACTTC. Protein sequence: CATSREGAREQYF.

J is TRBJ2-7 and V is TRBV4-1; the D is unclear. V was pared by 0 bases and J by 4 bases, with 10 bases between. Germline CDR1 reads MGHRA; CDR2 reads YSYEKL. There are 14 residues in the CDR3. CDR3 protein: CASSQEIGLYEQYF. CDR3 coding DNA: TGCGCCAGCAGCCAAGAAATCGGCTTATACGAGCAGTACTTC.

The rearrangement joins TRBV12-3 or TRBV12-4 to TRBJ2-7; no clear D. The CDR3 runs 11 residues. V was shortened by 5 bases and J by 6 bases, with 8 bases between the two germline ends. The DNA of the CDR3 is TGTGCCAGCAGTCACCTATCCGAGCAGTACTTC. It specifies CASSHLSEQYF.

This clonotype has just one count. This rearrangement joins TRBV5-5 to TRBJ1-1; D is ambiguous. The CDR3 spans 11 residues. The germline V and J ends were trimmed by 4 bases and 6 bases, with 7 bases remaining between them. From germline, CDR1 is SGHKS and CDR2 YYEKEE (reference sequence). The chain's CDR3 is CASSQGPEAFF. The CDR3 DNA reads as TGTGCCAGCAGCCAAGGCCCTGAAGCTTTCTTT.

V and J are TRBV29-1 and TRBJ2-7; D not certain. V lost 8 bases and J 13 bases, leaving 12 bases between the germline ends. Germline lookup yields CDR1 SQVTM and CDR2 ANQGSEA. The CDR3 consists of 8 residues. As DNA, the CDR3 is TGCAGCACCCTAATTCAATACTTC. It is translated as CSTLIQYF.

The chain couples TRBV7-2 to TRBJ1-2, with TRBD1 as a possible D gene (5 bases). Germline-derived CDR1 and CDR2 are SGHTA and FQGNSA. The CDR3 loop spans 13 amino acids. Trimming removed 5 bases at V and 8 bases at J, with 15 bases between. The CDR3 nucleotides read TGTGCCAGCAGCGACACCGGGACCAGAGGCTACACCTTC. Its translation: CASSDTGTRGYTF.

The rearrangement uses TRBV24-1 and TRBJ2-2; D assignment may be TRBD1 or TRBD2 (5 bases each). The CDR3 covers 15 residues. V was pared by 3 bases and J by 0 bases, with 7 bases between. Per germline, CDR1 KGHDR and CDR2 SFDVKD. CDR3 coding DNA: TGTGCCACCAGTGATCCGGGACCGAACACCGGGGAGCTGTTTTTT. Translated: CATSDPGPNTGELFF.

The chain employs TRBV25-1 and TRBJ1-2, with D uncertain. The V and J ends lost 3 bases and 4 bases respectively, with 12 bases between them. The CDR3 extends over 14 amino acids. In germline, CDR1 is MGHDK, CDR2 SYGVNS. The CDR3 DNA reads TGTGCCAGCAGTGACCCGGGGAACAGCTATGGCTACACCTTC. It is translated as CASSDPGNSYGYTF.

A word on this clonotype: One end of the junction fails to match germline, which may point to a read error. The chain employs TRBV7-7 and TRBJ2-7; 11 nucleotides match TRBD1. The CDR3 covers 14 residues. Per germline, CDR1 SSHAT and CDR2 FNYEAQ (reference sequence). In DNA, the CDR3 is TGTGCTAGCAGCCAACGGACAGGGGGCAACGAGCAGTACTTC. This encodes CASSQRTGGNEQYF.

The table lists this clonotype with a few counts. V usage is TRBV7-9 and J usage is TRBJ2-7; either TRBD1 or TRBD2 may fit D (5 bases each). Germline-derived CDR1 and CDR2 are SEHNR and FQNEAQ (reference sequence). The V end was cut by 4 bases, the J end by 2 bases, with 15 bases between. CDR3 length: 15 amino acids. CDR3 region: CASSSGVGDAYEQYF. CDR3 nucleotide sequence: TGTGCCAGCAGCTCCGGGGTAGGGGATGCCTACGAGCAGTACTTC.

This chain's CDR3 is CSASGPWDTATNEKLFF. CDR3 in DNA: TGCAGTGCCTCCGGCCCCTGGGACACTGCAACTAATGAAAAACTGTTTTTT. The genes are TRBV20-1 and TRBJ1-4, with D perhaps matching TRBD1 (6 bases). V lost 6 bases and J 0 bases, leaving 20 bases between the germline ends. Looked up from germline, CDR1 is DFQATT and CDR2 is SNEGSKA (reference sequence). The length of the CDR3 is 17 residues.

The gene calls are TRBV20-1 and TRBJ2-5, with D unresolved. The CDR3 loop spans 15 amino acids. V lost 3 bases to trimming and J lost 2 bases, with 16 bases between them. CDR1 is DFQATT, CDR2 SNEGSKA, per germline (reference sequence). CDR3: CSASWATRQQETQYF. CDR3 in DNA: TGCAGTGCTAGTTGGGCGACCAGGCAGCAAGAGACCCAGTACTTC.

This clonotype appeared a few times. The chain joins TRBV7-9 to TRBJ2-5, with 7 nucleotides matching TRBD1. This CDR3 spans 15 amino acids. Germline V gene data show CDR1 as SEHNR and CDR2 as FQNEAQ (reference sequence). V lost 1 base and J lost 5; bases outside the gene matches: 7. CDR3 loop: CASSLGQGVEETQYF. The CDR3 coding sequence is TGTGCCAGCAGCTTAGGCCAGGGGGTGGAGGAGACCCAGTACTTC.

The gene calls are TRBV2 and TRBJ2-7; D remains ambiguous. Trimming cost V 5 bases and J 0 bases, with 11 bases left between them. This CDR3 is built from 14 residues. Germline-derived CDR1 and CDR2 are SNHLY and FYNNEI. The DNA of the CDR3 is TGTGCCAGCAGTCCAAAAACAGTCTCCTACGAGCAGTACTTC. It is translated as CASSPKTVSYEQYF.

The V call is TRBV4-2, the J call TRBJ2-5; the D is unclear. Germline V CDR1 and CDR2: LGHNA, YNFKEQ. The CDR3 is 15 amino acids. V was trimmed by 0 bases and J by 2 bases, leaving 10 bases between them. DNA of the CDR3: TGTGCCAGCAGCCAAGATCAGGTCGGACAAGAGACCCAGTACTTC. It codes for CASSQDQVGQETQYF.

This chain connects TRBV4-1 to TRBJ1-1; tentatively, D is TRBD1 (5 bases). Germline loops: CDR1 MGHRA, CDR2 YSYEKL. With 0 bases removed from V and 5 bases from J, the gap between germline ends came to 13 bases. The CDR3 is 15 residues long. The CDR3 loop is CASSQDLGRETEAFF. The CDR3 region has the DNA TGCGCCAGCAGCCAAGATCTTGGCAGGGAGACTGAAGCTTTCTTT.

Notes on this clonotype: The CDR3 does not end in the conserved phenylalanine or tryptophan, so this is likely a read error. Because the CDR3's place on the DNA is in doubt, the DNA is left out and the CDR3 is given as listed by TCRdb. The rearrangement joins TRBV7-8 to TRBJ1-1; TRBD1, the table's D call, lacks a check against the DNA. The CDR3 length equals 11 residues, ends included. Germline assignment: CDR1 SGHVS and CDR2 FQNEAQ. The CDR3 loop reads CASSSDAGTAL.

This chain links TRBV7-2 with TRBJ2-2, with TRBD2 matching 12 bases. CDR1 is SGHTA and CDR2 is FQGNSA in the germline V gene. J lost 4 bases, V lost 6 bases, and 6 bases had no gene match. This CDR3 is 16 amino acids long. This chain's CDR3 is CASRPRLAGATGELFF. CDR3 DNA sequence: TGTGCCAGCAGACCAAGACTAGCGGGAGCCACCGGGGAGCTGTTTTTT.

This clonotype was recorded once. This chain connects TRBV2 to TRBJ2-7; 14 nucleotides agree with TRBD2. The CDR3 runs 14 residues. Germline V gene lookup returns CDR1 SNHLY and CDR2 FYNNEI. V lost 5 bases to trimming and J lost 9 bases; unmatched junction nucleotides: 6. The CDR3 here is CASSPGLAGDAQYF. The DNA for the CDR3 is TGTGCCAGCAGTCCGGGACTAGCGGGAGATGCGCAGTACTTC.